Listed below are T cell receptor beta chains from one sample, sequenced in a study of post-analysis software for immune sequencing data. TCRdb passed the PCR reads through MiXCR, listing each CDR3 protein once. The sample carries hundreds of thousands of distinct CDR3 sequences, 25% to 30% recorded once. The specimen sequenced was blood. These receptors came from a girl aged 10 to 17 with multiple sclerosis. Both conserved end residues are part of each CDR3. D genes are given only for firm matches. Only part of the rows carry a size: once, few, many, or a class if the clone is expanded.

TGTGCCAGCAGCTTCAGGGAATCACCCCTCCACTTT,CASSFRESPLHF,NA,TRBJ1-6,TRBV5-5,NA
TGTGCCAGCAGAGGACCCGGGGCGGGCTATGGCTACACCTTC,CASRGPGAGYGYTF,NA,TRBJ1-2,TRBV27,NA
TGTGCCAGCAACGAGGGACTAGCGGGAGCCTACGAGCAGTACTTC,CASNEGLAGAYEQYF,NA,TRBJ2-7,TRBV7-2,TRBD2
TGCGCCAGCAGCCAACGACTTTCGGGAGGCTCGGAGGAGCGGTTTTTT,CASSQRLSGGSEERFF,NA,TRBJ2-2,TRBV4-1,TRBD2
TGTGCCAGCAGTGAATACCCTGATAGCGGGAGGGCCAGCGAGCAGTACTTC,CASSEYPDSGRASEQYF,NA,TRBJ2-7,TRBV25-1,TRBD2
TGTGCCAGCTTCCGGCAGGGAGGGGGTGAAAAACTGTTTTTT,CASFRQGGGEKLFF,NA,TRBJ1-4,TRBV12-3/TRBV12-4,NA
TGTGCCAGCAGCCTAGACAAGGGCAATCAGCCCCAGCATTTT,CASSLDKGNQPQHF,few,TRBJ1-5,TRBV6-6,NA
TGCGCCAGCAACTCGAACACTGAAGCTTTCTTT,CASNSNTEAFF,NA,TRBJ1-1,TRBV5-1,NA
TGTGCCAGCAGCTACACTATGAACACTGAAGCTTTCTTT,CASSYTMNTEAFF,NA,TRBJ1-1,TRBV9,NA
TGTGCTAGTGGTTTGGCAGTTCCTACAGATACGCAGTATTTT,CASGLAVPTDTQYF,NA,TRBJ2-3,TRBV12-5,NA
TGTGCCAGCAGTTACGGGACTAGCGGGAGACGGGCGGATACGCAGTATTTT,CASSYGTSGRRADTQYF,NA,TRBJ2-3,TRBV6-6,TRBD2
TGTGCCAGCAGTGAAGCGGGAGGAGTCCTAAATGAGCAGTTCTTC,CASSEAGGVLNEQFF,NA,TRBJ2-1,TRBV2,NA
TGTGCCAGCAGGGCCAGCGTGGGAGATACGCAGTATTTT,CASRASVGDTQYF,once,TRBJ2-3,TRBV7-9,NA
TGTGCCACCCAATCGAGTCTTACTCAAGAGACCCAGTACTTC,CATQSSLTQETQYF,few,TRBJ2-5,TRBV2,NA
TGTGCCAGCAGTGACTCTCTGCTAACCTACAATGAGCAGTTCTTC,CASSDSLLTYNEQFF,NA,TRBJ2-1,TRBV6-4,NA
TGCAGTGCTGAGCCTGACAGCTACTATGGCTACACCTTC,CSAEPDSYYGYTF,few,TRBJ1-2,TRBV20-1,NA
TGCAGTGCTAGTGACCCAGGGGGTTATGGCTACACCTTC,CSASDPGGYGYTF,NA,TRBJ1-2,TRBV20-1,TRBD1
TGTGCCGTCGCTCGGGACAGGGTCACAGATACGCAGTATTTT,CAVARDRVTDTQYF,many,TRBJ2-3,TRBV10-3,TRBD1